The TCR beta chain described here comes from a study of cytomegalovirus exposure and HLA in healthy donors. The V segment lost 6 bases and the J segment 3 bases; nucleotides outside the gene matches: 4. CDR3 length: 14 amino acids. The germline V gene has CDR1 LNHDA and CDR2 SQIVND (reference sequence). Findings and caveats of the study: Within an earlier analysis, most TCR beta V segments proved productive either about 87% or about 30% of the time.

Concerning this clone itself: Its antigen remains unknown.

In nominal health when sampled, donors likely had unrecorded immune exposures nonetheless. The PCR was carried out with 60 Vbeta primers and 13 Jbeta primers. Generated by immunoSEQ multiplex PCR, the TCRdb table keeps only in-frame clones and is missing some. The table includes more than 65,000 clones, 74% detected once. Sequences were obtained from PBMCs. This chain links TRBV19 with TRBJ2-1, with 8 bases lining up with TRBD1. This clonotype was sampled from a woman aged 55-70 years in good health and CMV-seropositive. The CDR3 reads CASSRDRFYNEQFF. The CDR3, as DNA: TGTGCCAGTAGCCGGGACAGGTTCTACAATGAGCAGTTCTTC.